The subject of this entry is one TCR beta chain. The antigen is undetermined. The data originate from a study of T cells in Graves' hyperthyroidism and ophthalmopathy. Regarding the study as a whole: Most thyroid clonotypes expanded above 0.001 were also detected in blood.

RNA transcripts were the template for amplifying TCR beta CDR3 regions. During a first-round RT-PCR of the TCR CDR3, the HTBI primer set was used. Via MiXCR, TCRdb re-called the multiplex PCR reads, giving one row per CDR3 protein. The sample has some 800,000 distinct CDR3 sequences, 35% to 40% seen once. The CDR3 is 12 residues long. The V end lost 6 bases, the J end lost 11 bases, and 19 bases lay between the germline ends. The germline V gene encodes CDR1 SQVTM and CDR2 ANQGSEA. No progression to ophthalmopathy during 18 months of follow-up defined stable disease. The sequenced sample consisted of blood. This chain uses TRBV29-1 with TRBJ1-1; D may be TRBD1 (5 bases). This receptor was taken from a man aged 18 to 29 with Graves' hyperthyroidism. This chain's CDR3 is CSVAGLARWAFF. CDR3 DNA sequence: TGCAGCGTCGCAGGGTTGGCTCGATGGGCTTTCTTT.